What follows are 29 T cell receptor beta chains derived from one specimen sequenced in a study of blood T cells in healthy people across ages. The authors ran a second PCR of about 7 to 11 cycles using a sample-barcoded 5' primer and a J-beta primer mix. MiXCR, run by TCRdb on the 5' RACE reads, gives a single entry per CDR3 protein. The sample consists of about 780,000 distinct CDR3 sequences, 46% of them appearing once. Sequencing was performed on blood. The source is an older man in good health.

This clonotype has just a few counts. The DNA of the CDR3 is TGTGCCAGCAGTCCGACAGGGGGAGGTGAAAAACTGTTTTTT. It encodes CASSPTGGGEKLFF. The J gene is TRBJ1-4, the V gene TRBV25-1; TRBD1 agrees at 9 bases. This CDR3 region has 14 residues. Germline V gene lookup returns CDR1 MGHDK and CDR2 SYGVNS. V shed 5 bases, J shed 7 bases, and the junction held 5 bases outside the gene matches.

V gene TRBV29-1 combines with J gene TRBJ2-1; TRBD2 matches at 10 bases. This CDR3 is built from 15 residues. The germline gives CDR1 SQVTM, CDR2 ANQGSEA. The V segment lost 3 bases and the J segment 8 bases; nucleotides outside the gene matches: 10. The CDR3 protein is CSVDPAGGPLDEQFF. CDR3 DNA sequence: TGCAGCGTTGACCCAGCGGGAGGGCCTTTGGATGAGCAGTTCTTC.

This clonotype was seen just once. The junction departs from germline at one end; a sequencing error may be responsible. The rearrangement joins TRBV10-3 to TRBJ1-1; weak D call: TRBD1 (5 bases). The CDR3 covers 13 residues. Germline V lookup: CDR1 ENHRY, CDR2 SYGVKD. The CDR3 nucleotides read TGTGCCACCAGTGAACCGGGGGACACTGAAGCTTTCTTT. Protein: CATSEPGDTEAFF.

V gene TRBV2 combines with J gene TRBJ2-4; TRBD2 matches at 10 bases. The CDR3 has 15 residues. Germline CDR1 reads SNHLY; CDR2 reads FYNNEI. Trimming removed 1 base from V and 4 bases from J; junction bases left unmatched: 1. CDR3 DNA sequence: TGTGCCAGCAGTGAAGGGACTAGCGGAAAAAACATTCAGTACTTC. Translated, it gives CASSEGTSGKNIQYF.

This clonotype occurred a few times. This chain joins TRBV7-2 and TRBJ1-2, with 7 bases aligning to TRBD1. There are 15 residues in the CDR3. Germline CDR1 and CDR2: SGHTA and FQGNSA. Germline trimming cut 4 bases from V and 4 bases from J; bases unmatched to any gene: 9. In DNA, the CDR3 is TGTGCCAGCAGCTCCGCCCTGACAGGGATCTATGGCTACACCTTC. Its protein product is CASSSALTGIYGYTF.

The V and J genes are TRBV7-2 and TRBJ2-1, with D perhaps TRBD2 (7 bases). V lost 1 base to trimming and J lost 13 bases, with 20 bases between them. The CDR3 is 15 amino acids. In germline, CDR1 is SGHTA, CDR2 FQGNSA. CDR3 in amino acids: CASSLEPAGQETQFF. The CDR3 nucleotides read TGTGCCAGCAGCTTAGAGCCAGCGGGACAAGAGACCCAGTTCTTC.

The chain has TRBV12-3 or TRBV12-4 and TRBJ2-5; 7 positions match TRBD1. V was clipped by 5 bases and J by 5 bases; unmatched bases: 5. CDR3 length equals 13 residues. The CDR3 loop reads CASSRDSSETQYF. The CDR3 DNA follows: TGTGCCAGCAGTCGGGACAGCTCGGAGACCCAGTACTTC.

The chain recombines TRBV20-1 with TRBJ1-1; 9 bases agree with TRBD1. The CDR3 contains 14 residues. Germline CDR1 reads DFQATT; CDR2 reads SNEGSKA (reference sequence). The V and J ends lost 0 bases and 4 bases, in that order; junction bases with no gene match: 3. The CDR3 nucleotides are TGCAGTGCTAGAGAATTGGGACAGGGCACTGAAGCTTTCTTT. Translating it yields CSARELGQGTEAFF.

As for this clonotype: Its ends do not fully match the called genes, so a read error is possible. The chain uses TRBV6-1 and TRBJ1-6; possibly TRBD1 for D (5 bases). CDR3 length equals 14 residues. In germline, CDR1 is MNHNS, CDR2 SASEGT. CDR3: CASSADSPNSPPHF. The CDR3, as DNA: TGTGCCAGCAGTGCCGACAGCCCTAATTCACCCCCCCACTTT.

The chain has TRBV7-2 and TRBJ2-1, with D perhaps matching TRBD1 (5 bases). CDR3 length equals 14 residues. The V end was cut by 2 bases, the J end by 7 bases, with 12 bases between. The germline V gene encodes CDR1 SGHTA and CDR2 FQGNSA. CDR3 nucleotide sequence: TGTGCCAGCAGCTTACCGCCTGCAGGGAATGAGCAGTTCTTC. It translates to CASSLPPAGNEQFF.

V gene TRBV5-5 combines with J gene TRBJ2-6; 10 bases match TRBD2. The CDR3 has 15 residues. Germline V gene lookup returns CDR1 SGHKS and CDR2 YYEKEE (reference sequence). J lost 11 bases, V lost 1 base, and 6 bases had no gene match. The CDR3 sequence: CASSLNLAGVDVLTF. The CDR3 DNA follows: TGTGCCAGCAGCTTGAACCTAGCGGGAGTGGACGTCCTGACTTTC.

This clonotype was seen at least ten times. V is TRBV12-3 or TRBV12-4 and J is TRBJ2-7; D may be TRBD2 (6 bases). There are 13 residues in the CDR3. V was cut by 5 bases and J by 0 bases, with 8 bases left in between. This chain's CDR3 is CASSHGSSYEQYF. The CDR3 bases are TGTGCCAGCAGTCACGGGAGCTCCTACGAGCAGTACTTC.

The chain uses TRBV29-1 and TRBJ2-7, with 9 bases lining up with TRBD2. The CDR3 covers 14 residues. V lost 5 bases, J lost 7 bases, and 12 bases stayed unmatched. Germline-derived CDR1 and CDR2 are SQVTM and ANQGSEA. This CDR3 reads CSVLVLAGNNEQYF. Written as DNA, the CDR3 is TGCAGCGTTCTTGTACTAGCGGGTAACAATGAGCAGTACTTC.

V gene TRBV3-1 combines with J gene TRBJ2-5, with D maybe TRBD2 (5 bases). The germline V gene encodes CDR1 LGHDT and CDR2 YNNKEL (reference sequence). The CDR3 consists of 14 residues. V was shortened by 2 bases and J by 4 bases, with 11 bases between the two germline ends. The CDR3 DNA sequence: TGTGCCAGCAGCCAATCTCTAGCCTTAGAGACCCAGTACTTC. Protein sequence: CASSQSLALETQYF.

V and J are TRBV29-1 and TRBJ2-5, with D uncertain. The CDR3 contains 12 residues. V lost 4 bases and J 1 base, leaving 7 bases between the germline ends. Germline V gives CDR1 SQVTM, CDR2 ANQGSEA. The CDR3 DNA sequence: TGCAGCGTTGCCGGACCCCAAGAGACCCAGTACTTC. Amino acids: CSVAGPQETQYF.

This clonotype was seen more than once but under ten times. The genes are TRBV7-2 and TRBJ2-2; the D gene is possibly TRBD2 (6 bases). The CDR3 spans 15 residues. CDR1 SGHTA and CDR2 FQGNSA come from the germline V gene. With 4 bases removed from V and 2 bases from J, the gap between germline ends came to 11 bases. CDR3 in DNA: TGTGCCAGCAGCTCGGGACTTCTCAACACCGGGGAGCTGTTTTTT. Amino acids: CASSSGLLNTGELFF.

This clonotype has only one observation. The V gene is TRBV3-1, the J gene TRBJ2-4, with 8 bases matching TRBD2. TRBJ2-7 explains the end of the DNA better; the J call may be wrong. Germline CDR1 is LGHDT and CDR2 is YNNKEL (reference sequence). This CDR3 has 14 residues. The chain's CDR3 is CASSQGAGVYEQYF. For the CDR3, the DNA is TGTGCCAGCAGCCAAGGAGCGGGAGTGTACGAGCAGTACTTC.

A few counts support this clonotype. The chain couples TRBV11-3 to TRBJ2-1; TRBD1 matches at 7 bases. Germline CDR1 is SGHNT and CDR2 is YENEEA. This CDR3 contains 15 residues. V dropped 0 bases and J dropped 2; count of bases not matched to a gene: 1. The CDR3 protein is CASSLEGQPYNEQFF. CDR3 sequence (DNA): TGTGCCAGCAGCTTAGAGGGACAGCCCTACAATGAGCAGTTCTTC.

This clonotype was seen a handful of times. This sequence joins TRBV28 and TRBJ2-1; weak D call: TRBD2 (5 bases). The germline gives CDR1 MDHEN, CDR2 SYDVKM. The CDR3 is made up of 14 amino acids. The V gene lost 3 bases and the J gene lost 6 bases, with 12 bases spanning the gap. CDR3: CASSFRRSSNEQFF. CDR3 nucleotide sequence: TGTGCCAGCAGTTTTCGGAGGTCGTCCAATGAGCAGTTCTTC.

The chain uses TRBV10-2 and TRBJ2-1, with 12 bases fitting TRBD2. Germline V gives CDR1 WSHSY, CDR2 SAAADI. The trim removed 10 bases at V and 0 bases at J, leaving 16 bases unmatched. This CDR3 region has 19 residues. The CDR3 here is CATGGRGLAGGSSYNEQFF. In DNA, the CDR3 is TGCGCCACTGGGGGAAGGGGACTAGCGGGCGGGAGCTCCTACAATGAGCAGTTCTTC.

The chain couples TRBV9 to TRBJ1-2; 9 nucleotides align to TRBD1. The CDR3 has 15 residues. Germline CDR1 is SGDLS and CDR2 is YYNGEE. With V trimmed by 5 bases and J by 2 bases, 7 bases remained unmatched. CDR3 amino acids: CASSGQGSGNYGYTF. Here the CDR3 DNA reads TGTGCCAGCAGTGGACAGGGGAGCGGAAACTATGGCTACACCTTC.

The chain uses TRBV13 and TRBJ2-7, with D possibly matching TRBD2 (5 bases). The CDR3 consists of 15 residues. Germline CDR1 and CDR2: PRHDT and FYEKMQ (reference sequence). V lost 5 bases and J lost 2, with 16 bases in between. The CDR3 here is CASSQSGVPTYEQYF. CDR3 sequence (DNA): TGTGCCAGCAGCCAATCCGGGGTCCCTACCTACGAGCAGTACTTC.

The J gene is TRBJ2-3, the V gene TRBV25-1; D possibly corresponds to TRBD2 (5 bases). The CDR3 is 14 amino acids. Trimming pared 2 bases from V and 4 bases from J, leaving 10 bases between. Germline V CDR1 and CDR2: MGHDK, SYGVNS. DNA of the CDR3: TGTGCCAGCAGTGAAGGAGGCCTCCCAGATACGCAGTATTTT. Its protein is CASSEGGLPDTQYF. Complete variable domain (other parts from reference TRBV25-1 and TRBJ2-3): EADIYQTPRYLVIGTGKKITLECSQTMGHDKMYWYQQDPGMELHLIHYSYGVNSTEKGDLSSESTVSRIRTEHFPLTLESARPSHTSQYLCASSEGGLPDTQYFGPGTRLTVL.

A few counts support this clonotype. The chain joins TRBV7-9 to TRBJ1-1, with D unclear. The CDR3 runs 13 residues. The germline gives CDR1 SEHNR, CDR2 FQNEAQ (reference sequence). The V and J ends lost 4 bases and 1 base respectively, with 7 bases between them. DNA of the CDR3: TGTGCCAGCAGCTACCAAGAGAACACTGAAGCTTTCTTT. As protein: CASSYQENTEAFF. The complete variable domain, with remaining parts taken from reference TRBV7-9 and TRBJ1-1, reads DTGVSQNPRHKITKRGQNVTFRCDPISEHNRLYWYRQTLGQGPEFLTYFQNEAQLEKSRLLSDRFSAERPKGSFSTLEIQRTEQGDSAMYLCASSYQENTEAFFGQGTRLTVV.

This sequence joins TRBV6-2 or TRBV6-3 and TRBJ2-7; D unresolved. The CDR3 sequence is 14 residues long. Trimming left V 6 bases short and J 0 bases short, with 12 bases between. Germline V lookup: CDR1 MNHEY, CDR2 SVGEGT. The CDR3 coding sequence is TGTGCCAGCAGCATCATAGGTCGCTCCTACGAGCAGTACTTC. Translated: CASSIIGRSYEQYF.

This rearrangement joins TRBV2 to TRBJ2-7; D is unclear. CDR1 and CDR2 (germline): SNHLY, FYNNEI. V lost 5 bases, J lost 5 bases, and 7 bases lay in between. CDR3 size: 11 residues. CDR3 loop: CASSYTDEQYF. CDR3 sequence (DNA): TGTGCCAGCAGTTACACGGACGAGCAGTACTTC. The variable domain in full, completed from reference TRBV2 and TRBJ2-7, reads EPEVTQTPSHQVTQMGQEVILRCVPISNHLYFYWYRQILGQKVEFLVSFYNNEISEKSEIFDDQFSVERPDGSNFTLKIRSTKLEDSAMYFCASSYTDEQYFGPGTRLTVT.

V usage is TRBV5-1 and J usage is TRBJ2-7, with TRBD1 matching over 8 bases. The J call may not be correct, given that the DNA end is closer to TRBJ2-5. This CDR3 region has 15 residues. Germline V gene data show CDR1 as SGHRS and CDR2 as YFSETQ. The CDR3 DNA reads TGCGCCAGCAGCTTGGAGGGACAGGTAACAGAGACCCAGTACTTC. Its protein is CASSLEGQVTETQYF.

V usage is TRBV9 and J usage is TRBJ2-1; 9 bases agree with TRBD2. The CDR3 has 18 residues. Trimming removed 0 bases from V and 2 bases from J; junction bases left unmatched: 9. Germline loops: CDR1 SGDLS, CDR2 YYNGEE. The CDR3 DNA sequence: TGTGCCAGCAGCGTAGGGGGTTCGGGACTAGCACCCTACAATGAGCAGTTCTTC. This encodes CASSVGGSGLAPYNEQFF.

The chain recombines TRBV7-2 with TRBJ1-1, with D perhaps matching TRBD1 (5 bases). CDR1 is SGHTA and CDR2 is FQGNSA in the germline V gene. V was pared by 9 bases and J by 4 bases, with 15 bases between. This CDR3 comprises 13 residues. This chain's CDR3 is CASTGTPGTEAFF. The CDR3, as DNA: TGTGCCAGTACTGGGACTCCTGGCACTGAAGCTTTCTTT.